This T cell receptor beta chain is drawn from a study of OX40 agonist ivuxolimab in advanced cancers. Germline V CDR1 and CDR2: MGHDK, SYGVNS. V gave up 2 bases and J gave up 2 bases, with 1 base separating them. The CDR3 covers 13 residues. This table comes from immunoSEQ multiplex PCR, and its TCRdb copy is limited to in-frame clones, with some not included. This sample has around 50,000 clones; roughly 84% occur once, and the top ten carry about 0.68%. V usage is TRBV25-1 and J usage is TRBJ2-6, with no clear D. The material was CD4+ or CD8+ T cells sorted from blood, obtained in a trial of the OX40 agonist ivuxolimab. The source of this sequence is an adult with an advanced solid tumor such as melanoma, head and neck, liver or kidney cancer. The chain's CDR3 is CASSEAGANVLTF. The DNA for the CDR3 is TGTGCCAGCAGTGAAGCTGGGGCCAACGTCCTGACTTTC.